A selection of T cell receptor beta chains follows, all from one sample in a study of PD-1 blockade in classical Hodgkin lymphoma. Only in-frame clones appear in the TCRdb table, and some are missing; sequencing was by immunoSEQ multiplex PCR. The sample has approximately 26,000 clones; about 83% are singletons. Sequenced material: peripheral blood mononuclear cells (PBMCs), taken before the second cycle of nivolumab. These receptor sequences come from a human donor with classical Hodgkin lymphoma. CDR3s include the opening cysteine and the closing phenylalanine or tryptophan. D genes are given only for firm matches. Some rows have no size entry. The others give once, few or many, or a class for an expanded clone.

J,V,size,D,length,CDR3,DNA
TRBJ2-7,TRBV27,once,.,13,CASSPGLSYEQYF,TGTGCCAGCAGCCCCGGACTCTCCTACGAGCAGTACTTC
TRBJ2-4,TRBV21-1,.,.,16,CASSKGNTPSKNIQYF,TGTGCCAGCAGCAAAGGAAACACCCCATCCAAAAACATTCAGTACTTC
TRBJ1-4,TRBV28,.,TRBD1,15,CAIEESGGAGEKLFF,TGTGCCATCGAAGAATCAGGGGGCGCGGGTGAAAAACTGTTTTTT
TRBJ1-2,TRBV28,.,TRBD1,13,CASRGTVNYGYTF,TGTGCCAGCAGGGGGACAGTAAACTATGGCTACACCTTC
TRBJ2-3,TRBV5-6,.,.,13,CASSFSETDTQYF,TGTGCCAGCAGCTTCTCGGAAACAGATACGCAGTATTTT
TRBJ2-3,TRBV10-3,.,.,12,CAIQGGADTQYF,TGTGCCATCCAGGGGGGCGCAGATACGCAGTATTTT
TRBJ1-4,TRBV7-6,.,.,15,CASSPASATNEKLFF,TGTGCCAGCAGCCCCGCCAGTGCAACTAATGAAAAACTGTTTTTT
TRBJ2-4,TRBV15,.,TRBD2,17,CATSKGLAGGVKNIQYF,TGTGCCACCAGCAAAGGACTAGCGGGAGGGGTCAAAAACATTCAGTACTTC
TRBJ2-2,TRBV15,.,TRBD1,14,CATRPGQGAWELFF,TGTGCCACCAGGCCGGGACAGGGGGCCTGGGAGCTGTTTTTC
TRBJ2-2,TRBV6-5,.,.,16,CASSSLGQPNTGELFF,TGTGCCAGCAGTTCGCTTGGGCAGCCGAACACCGGGGAGCTGTTTTTT
TRBJ1-3,TRBV4-2,.,.,14,CASSQDRSGNTIYF,TGTGCCAGCAGCCAAGATCGGTCTGGAAACACCATATATTTT
TRBJ2-1,TRBV11-3,.,.,11,CASSSLDEQFF,TGTGCCAGCAGCTCCCTAGATGAGCAGTTCTTC
TRBJ1-1,TRBV20-1,.,.,11,CSAPFQGEAFF,TGCAGTGCCCCCTTCCAGGGTGAAGCTTTCTTT
TRBJ2-7,TRBV29-1,.,TRBD2,13,CSVSGSSLGEQYF,TGCAGCGTCAGCGGGAGTTCCTTGGGGGAGCAGTACTTC
TRBJ2-1,TRBV19,.,.,16,CASSQVAGSSYNEQFF,TGTGCCAGTAGCCAGGTGGCCGGGAGCTCCTACAATGAGCAGTTCTTC
TRBJ1-1,TRBV28,.,TRBD1,12,CASSYWGQGAFF,TGTGCCAGCAGTTATTGGGGACAGGGAGCTTTCTTT
TRBJ2-2,TRBV14,.,.,18,CASSQERTAGTPAGELFF,TGTGCCAGCAGCCAAGAGAGGACGGCGGGAACCCCCGCCGGGGAGCTGTTTTTT
TRBJ2-7,TRBV7-2,.,.,13,CASSSLAYHEQYF,TGTGCCAGCAGCTCCCTAGCGTACCACGAGCAGTACTTC
TRBJ2-7,TRBV14,.,.,15,CASSQVRAARDEQYF,TGTGCCAGCAGCCAAGTCCGGGCGGCCCGGGACGAGCAGTACTTC
TRBJ1-1,TRBV4-3,.,.,15,CASSQPGRMNTEAFF,TGCGCCAGCAGCCAACCGGGACGTATGAACACTGAAGCTTTCTTT
TRBJ1-5,TRBV4-3,.,.,15,CASSQEGQGGQPQHF,TGCGCCAGCAGCCAAGAGGGGCAGGGTGGTCAGCCCCAGCATTTT
TRBJ2-7,TRBV4-2,few,.,13,CASTPGYGYEQYF,TGTGCCAGCACCCCGGGGTACGGCTACGAGCAGTACTTC
TRBJ2-1,TRBV9,.,TRBD2,17,CASSVGGLAAPYNEQFF,TGTGCCAGCAGCGTAGGAGGGCTAGCGGCCCCCTACAATGAGCAGTTCTTC
TRBJ1-2,TRBV7-9,.,TRBD1,15,CASSLRAGQGDGYTF,TGTGCCAGCAGCTTAAGAGCAGGGCAGGGGGATGGCTACACCTTC
TRBJ1-3,TRBV5-1,.,TRBD1,14,CASSRTGGGNTIYF,TGCGCCAGCTCCCGGACAGGGGGCGGAAACACCATATATTTT
TRBJ1-5,TRBV4-1,few,TRBD1,15,CASSRGTGSLGPQHF,TGCGCCAGCAGCCGGGGGACAGGGAGCTTAGGGCCCCAGCATTTT
TRBJ1-6,TRBV2,.,.,14,CASRREGGNSPLHF,TGTGCCAGCCGGAGGGAGGGAGGTAATTCACCCCTCCACTTT
TRBJ2-3,TRBV28,.,TRBD2,19,CASSSSGRPPPLSTDTQYF,TGTGCCAGCAGTTCCAGCGGGAGACCCCCCCCCTTAAGCACAGATACGCAGTATTTT
TRBJ1-4,TRBV27,.,.,13,CASSSGGAEELFF,TGTGCCAGCAGCTCGGGAGGGGCGGAGGAACTGTTTTTT
TRBJ1-5,TRBV13,.,.,12,CASSFVGQPQHF,TGTGCCAGCAGCTTCGTTGGGCAGCCCCAGCATTTT
TRBJ2-2,TRBV5-1,.,.,14,CASTLQDHTGELFF,TGCGCCAGCACACTACAGGACCACACCGGGGAGCTGTTTTTT
TRBJ1-6,TRBV28,.,.,15,CASLGQSSYNSPLHF,TGTGCCAGCCTTGGACAGAGCTCCTATAATTCACCCCTCCACTTT
TRBJ1-5,TRBV2,.,.,15,CASSEGTDSNQPQHF,TGTGCCAGCAGTGAAGGGACAGATAGCAATCAGCCCCAGCATTTT
TRBJ2-1,TRBV7-9,.,TRBD1,17,CASSTPRTGGNYNEQFF,TGTGCCAGCAGTACCCCCCGGACAGGGGGGAACTACAATGAGCAGTTCTTC
TRBJ2-7,TRBV28,.,TRBD1,14,CASSLKGASYEQYF,TGTGCCAGCAGTTTGAAGGGGGCTTCCTACGAGCAGTACTTC
TRBJ1-4,TRBV4-1,.,.,13,CASSGRRLEKLFF,TGCGCCAGCAGCGGCAGAAGGCTTGAAAAACTGTTTTTT
TRBJ2-7,TRBV11-3,.,.,13,CASSLAVTREQYF,TGTGCCAGCAGCCTCGCCGTCACGCGGGAGCAGTACTTC
TRBJ1-2,TRBV6-1,.,.,14,CASSERLTSYGYTF,TGTGCCAGCAGTGAACGATTGACATCCTACGGCTACACCTTC
TRBJ2-2,TRBV9,few,.,16,CASSVDVRLLHGELFF,TGTGCCAGCAGCGTAGATGTCAGGTTACTCCACGGGGAGCTGTTTTTT
TRBJ2-5,TRBV6-5,.,TRBD2,13,CASTLAGVETQYF,TGTGCCAGCACCTTAGCGGGAGTAGAGACCCAGTACTTC
TRBJ2-1,TRBV7-8,few,TRBD2,15,CASQRTSGSSNEQFF,TGTGCCAGCCAAAGGACTAGCGGGAGTTCGAATGAGCAGTTCTTC
TRBJ2-7,TRBV5-4,.,.,11,CASSFGDEQYF,TGTGCCAGCAGCTTCGGGGACGAGCAGTACTTC
TRBJ2-1,TRBV19,few,.,14,CASSINPPYNEQFF,TGTGCCAGTAGTATAAACCCACCATACAATGAGCAGTTCTTC
TRBJ2-1,TRBV7-8,.,.,14,CASSPGLSGYEQFF,TGTGCCAGCAGCCCGGGGCTATCTGGGTATGAGCAGTTCTTC
TRBJ2-7,TRBV28,.,.,13,CASSLTGTYEQYF,TGTGCCAGCAGTTTAACGGGTACCTACGAGCAGTACTTC